This T cell receptor beta chain emerged from a study of blood T cell repertoires in COVID-19. Methods used by the authors: How many nucleated cells were present was estimated from reference gene primer amplification. TCRdb's copy holds only in-frame clones and misses some; the assay was immunoSEQ multiplex PCR. V and J calls and clone size are those listed in that table; D and trimming were worked out from the DNA. The repertoire has more than 150,000 clones, approximately 86% of them found once; the top ten carry 0.58%. CDR1 and CDR2 from the germline V gene are MDHEN and SYDVKM. This CDR3 spans 15 amino acids. The V segment lost 6 bases and the J segment 4 bases; nucleotides outside the gene matches: 9.

The sequencing sample was made of peripheral blood. This TCR was sampled from a man between 60 and 70 years old with COVID-19, enrolled during active disease. The V call is TRBV28, the J call TRBJ1-5; 7 nucleotides match TRBD1. CDR3 amino acids: CASSSDRASNQPQHF. CDR3 nucleotides: TGTGCCAGCAGCAGTGACAGGGCGAGTAATCAGCCCCAGCATTTT.